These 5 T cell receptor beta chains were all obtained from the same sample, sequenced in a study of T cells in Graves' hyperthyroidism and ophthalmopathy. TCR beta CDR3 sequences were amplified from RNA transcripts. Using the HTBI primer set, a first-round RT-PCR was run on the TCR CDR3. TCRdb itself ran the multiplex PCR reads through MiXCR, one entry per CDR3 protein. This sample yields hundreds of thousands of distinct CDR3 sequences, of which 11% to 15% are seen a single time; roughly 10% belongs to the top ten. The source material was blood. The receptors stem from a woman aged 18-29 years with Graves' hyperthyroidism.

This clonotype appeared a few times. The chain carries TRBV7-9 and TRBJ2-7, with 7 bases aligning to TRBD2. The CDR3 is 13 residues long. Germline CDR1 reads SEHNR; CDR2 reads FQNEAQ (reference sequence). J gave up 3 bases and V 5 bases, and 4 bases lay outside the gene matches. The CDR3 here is CASSLLADYEQYF. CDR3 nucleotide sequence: TGTGCCAGCAGCCTTCTAGCGGACTACGAGCAGTACTTC.

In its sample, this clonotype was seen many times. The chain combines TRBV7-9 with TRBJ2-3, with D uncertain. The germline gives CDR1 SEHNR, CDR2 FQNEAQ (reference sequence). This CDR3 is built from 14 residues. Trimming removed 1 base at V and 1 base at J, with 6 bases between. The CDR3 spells CASSLEFGTDTQYF. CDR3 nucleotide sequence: TGTGCCAGCAGCTTAGAGTTCGGCACAGATACGCAGTATTTT.

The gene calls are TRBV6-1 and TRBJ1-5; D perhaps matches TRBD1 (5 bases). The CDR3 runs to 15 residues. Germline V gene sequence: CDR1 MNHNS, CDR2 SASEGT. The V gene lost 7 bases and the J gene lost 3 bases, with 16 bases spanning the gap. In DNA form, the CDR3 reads TGTGCCAGCAACTCCCCGGACACCTACAATCAGCCCCAGCATTTT. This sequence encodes CASNSPDTYNQPQHF.

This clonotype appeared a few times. CDR3 bases: TGTGCCAGTAGGGCTCAGGGGACTAGCGCGTACAATGAGCAGTTCTTC. Translating gives CASRAQGTSAYNEQFF. The chain is built from TRBV19 and TRBJ2-1; 10 bases line up with TRBD2. Germline lookup yields CDR1 LNHDA and CDR2 SQIVND (reference sequence). V was clipped by 6 bases and J by 4 bases; unmatched bases: 9. There are 16 residues in the CDR3.

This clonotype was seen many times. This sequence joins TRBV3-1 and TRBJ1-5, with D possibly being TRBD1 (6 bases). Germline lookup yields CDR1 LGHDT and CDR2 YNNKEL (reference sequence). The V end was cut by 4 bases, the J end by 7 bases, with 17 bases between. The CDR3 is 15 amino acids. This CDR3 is CASSRRPGAGQPQHF. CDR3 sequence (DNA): TGTGCCAGCAGCCGACGGCCGGGGGCGGGACAGCCCCAGCATTTT. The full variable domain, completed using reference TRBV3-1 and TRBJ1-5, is DTAVSQTPKYLVTQMGNDKSIKCEQNLGHDTMYWYKQDSKKFLKIMFSYNNKELIINETVPNRFSPKSPDKAHLNLHINSLELGDSAVYFCASSRRPGAGQPQHFGDGTRLSIL.